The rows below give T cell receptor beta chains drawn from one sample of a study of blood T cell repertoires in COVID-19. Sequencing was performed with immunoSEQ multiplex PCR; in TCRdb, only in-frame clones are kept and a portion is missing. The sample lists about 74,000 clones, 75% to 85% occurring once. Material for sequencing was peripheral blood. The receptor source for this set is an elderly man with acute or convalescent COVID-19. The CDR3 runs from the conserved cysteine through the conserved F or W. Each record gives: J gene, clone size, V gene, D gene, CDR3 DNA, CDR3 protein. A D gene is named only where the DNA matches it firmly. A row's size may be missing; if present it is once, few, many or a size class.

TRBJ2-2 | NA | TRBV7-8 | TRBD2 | TGTGCCAGCAGCCCCCAAACCCGGATCGGGAGGGTGAGAACCGGGGAGCTGTTTTTT | CASSPQTRIGRVRTGELFF
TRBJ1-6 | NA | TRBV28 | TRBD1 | TGTGCCAGCAGCTGGGGGACAGGCGGTTCACCCCTCCACTTT | CASSWGTGGSPLHF
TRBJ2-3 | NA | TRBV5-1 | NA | TGCGCCAGCAGCCTCCTTCCCGGGAGAACTAGCACAGATACGCAGTATTTT | CASSLLPGRTSTDTQYF
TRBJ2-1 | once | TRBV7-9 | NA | TGTGCCAGCAGCTTAGTGGGGGCAGGGTACAATGAGCAGTTCTTC | CASSLVGAGYNEQFF
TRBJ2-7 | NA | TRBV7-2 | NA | TGTGCCAGCAAGGAGACTGGGAGCGACTCCTACGAGCAGTACTTC | CASKETGSDSYEQYF
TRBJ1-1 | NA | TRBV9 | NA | TGTGCCAGCAGCGTAGAAGAGGAAACCTACACTGAAGCTTTCTTT | CASSVEEETYTEAFF
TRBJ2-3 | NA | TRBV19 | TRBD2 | TGTGCCAGTAGTATTGGTAGCGGGGGGCACACAGATACGCAGTATTTT | CASSIGSGGHTDTQYF
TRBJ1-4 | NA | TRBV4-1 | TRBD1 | TGCGCCAGCAGCCAAAATAGGGATACAGGGGACCTTGAAAAACTGTTTTTT | CASSQNRDTGDLEKLFF
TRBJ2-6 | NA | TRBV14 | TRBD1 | TGTGCCAGCAGCCAAGATTGGAGACAGGGGGCTTATGGGGCCAACGTCCTGACTTTC | CASSQDWRQGAYGANVLTF
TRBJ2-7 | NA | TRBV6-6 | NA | TGTGCCAGCAGTTACTGGCAGGTCGACGAGCAGTACTTC | CASSYWQVDEQYF
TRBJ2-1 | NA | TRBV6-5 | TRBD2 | TGTGCCAGCAGCTCTACTAGCGGGGGGGACAATGAGCAGTTCTTC | CASSSTSGGDNEQFF
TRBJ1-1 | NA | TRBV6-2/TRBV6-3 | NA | TGTGCCAGCAGTTACTCACCAGGGAACACTGAAGCTTTCTTT | CASSYSPGNTEAFF
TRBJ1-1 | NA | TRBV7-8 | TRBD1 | TGTGCCAGCAGCCCCAGGACAGGGAACACTGAAGCTTTCTTT | CASSPRTGNTEAFF
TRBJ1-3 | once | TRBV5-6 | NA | TGTGCCAGCAGCTTGTTCGGGGTAAGCTCTGGAAACACCATATATTTT | CASSLFGVSSGNTIYF
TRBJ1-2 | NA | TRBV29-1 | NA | TGCAGCGTTGAAGACACCCCTACGGGCTATGGCTACACCTTC | CSVEDTPTGYGYTF
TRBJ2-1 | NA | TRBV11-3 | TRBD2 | TGTGCCAGCAGCCCCCGGGGGGCGGGAGGTTACAATGAGCAGTTCTTC | CASSPRGAGGYNEQFF
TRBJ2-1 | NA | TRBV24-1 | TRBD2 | TGTGCCACCAGTGAGAGCGGGAGCTCCTACAATGAGCAGTTCTTC | CATSESGSSYNEQFF
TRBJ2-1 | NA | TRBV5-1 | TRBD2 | TGCGCCAGCAGCCCTAGCGGCAGCTCCTACAATGAGCAGTTCTTC | CASSPSGSSYNEQFF